These T cell receptor beta chains were read from a single sample in a study of technical replicates of blood from several donors. The repertoire was sequenced with immunoSEQ multiplex PCR; TCRdb's copy has only in-frame clones and lacks some. The sample shows around 50,000 clones, 95% to 97% of them seen only once. The sequenced material came from T cells isolated from PBMCs. The receptors were gathered from a human donor in good health. Both conserved end residues are part of each CDR3.

v_call: TRBV9; cdr3_aa: CASSVNSGSPRTGELFF
v_call: TRBV7-9; cdr3_aa: CASASGRRMASYNEQFF
v_call: TRBV2; cdr3_aa: CASSDIGGSYGYTF
v_call: TRBV9; cdr3_aa: CASGGKPDGIREAFF
v_call: TRBV27; cdr3_aa: CASSLGQNRAQHF
v_call: TRBV7-9; cdr3_aa: CAPREGLSGANVLTF
v_call: TRBV5-1; cdr3_aa: CASSLDSSVQPQHF
v_call: TRBV28; cdr3_aa: CASRSPGQGMSEAFF
v_call: TRBV9; cdr3_aa: CASSVREGYEKLFF
v_call: TRBV7-2; cdr3_aa: CASSPARGLQPQHF
v_call: TRBV2; cdr3_aa: CASTSGSISFYEQYF
v_call: TRBV16; cdr3_aa: CASSRGPGTEAFF
v_call: TRBV7-8; cdr3_aa: CASSPQVNEQFF
v_call: TRBV2; cdr3_aa: CASMTTSSKNEQFF
v_call: TRBV6-1; cdr3_aa: CASIIWASGGNEQYF
v_call: TRBV5-1; cdr3_aa: CASSLWTSTNTGELFF
v_call: TRBV27; cdr3_aa: CASSLRSSYNEQFF
v_call: TRBV27; cdr3_aa: CASSLFRGIETQYF
v_call: TRBV7-6; cdr3_aa: CASSLPSGIGEQFF
v_call: TRBV19; cdr3_aa: CASSIFRGEPQHF
v_call: TRBV29-1; cdr3_aa: CSVQLQGISYEQYF
v_call: TRBV5-1; cdr3_aa: CASSFGSDTQYF
v_call: TRBV6-1; cdr3_aa: CASRQGGNIQYF
v_call: TRBV11-2; cdr3_aa: CASSPRDSSGNTIYF
v_call: TRBV28; cdr3_aa: CASSGGTGVAPTNEQFF
v_call: TRBV29-1; cdr3_aa: CSVEDLAGGNTGELFF
v_call: TRBV5-1; cdr3_aa: CASSLEGAFSTDTQYF
v_call: TRBV2; cdr3_aa: CASSLEVLPYNEQFF
v_call: TRBV19; cdr3_aa: CASSISQGRATQYF
v_call: TRBV7-7; cdr3_aa: CASSRGLADPEQFF
v_call: TRBV27; cdr3_aa: CASSSPTGNTEAFF
v_call: TRBV6-1; cdr3_aa: CASSEADGLLGSEAFF
v_call: TRBV2; cdr3_aa: CASSEDQGWKAFF
v_call: TRBV6-4; cdr3_aa: CASSDGAGETQYF
v_call: TRBV10-3; cdr3_aa: CAISESLAGGGNEQFF
v_call: TRBV20-1; cdr3_aa: CSALLGFEQFF
v_call: TRBV9; cdr3_aa: CASMSGADGYTF